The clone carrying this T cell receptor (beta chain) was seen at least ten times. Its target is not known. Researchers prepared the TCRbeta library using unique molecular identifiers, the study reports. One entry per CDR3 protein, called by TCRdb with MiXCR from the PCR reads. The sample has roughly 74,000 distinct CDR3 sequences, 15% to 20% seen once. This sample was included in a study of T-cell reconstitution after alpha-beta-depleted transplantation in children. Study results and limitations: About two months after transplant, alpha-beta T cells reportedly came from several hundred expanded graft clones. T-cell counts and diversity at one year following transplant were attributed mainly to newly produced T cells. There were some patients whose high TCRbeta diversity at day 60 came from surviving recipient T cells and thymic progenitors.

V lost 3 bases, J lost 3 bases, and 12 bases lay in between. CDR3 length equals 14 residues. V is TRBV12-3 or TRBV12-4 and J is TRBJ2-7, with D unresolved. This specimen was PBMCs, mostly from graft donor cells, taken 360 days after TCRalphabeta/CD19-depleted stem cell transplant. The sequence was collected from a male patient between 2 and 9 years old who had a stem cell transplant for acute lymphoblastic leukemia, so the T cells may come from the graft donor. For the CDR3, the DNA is TGTGCCAGCAGTTTGTCACGAAATCTCTACGAGCAGTACTTC. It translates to CASSLSRNLYEQYF.